These T cell receptor beta chains were read from a single sample in a study of T cell responses to AZD1222 COVID-19 vaccine. Measured with immunoSEQ multiplex PCR; TCRdb has only the in-frame clones, and not every one. The sample lists some 120,000 clones; roughly 89% were seen once. The sample in question was peripheral blood, obtained on day 0 of AZD1222 vaccination. These receptors originate from an adult in good health. CDR3s include the opening cysteine and the closing phenylalanine or tryptophan. Each record gives: V gene, D gene, clone size, J gene, CDR3 protein, CDR3 DNA. A D gene is named only where the DNA matches it firmly. Clone size is stated in some rows and not others, as once, few, many or a class when expanded.

>TRBV5-8|-|-|TRBJ1-3
CASSLQGRNTIYF
TGTGCCAGCAGCCTGCAGGGGAGAAACACCATATATTTT
>TRBV11-2|-|-|TRBJ2-7
CASRGSTYEQYF
TGTGCCAGTCGAGGCTCAACCTACGAGCAGTACTTC
>TRBV21-1|-|-|TRBJ2-7
CATGDTASYEQYF
TGTGCCACCGGGGACACTGCCTCCTACGAGCAGTACTTC
>TRBV5-4|TRBD1|-|TRBJ1-1
CASSGQGQFNTEAFF
TGTGCCAGCAGCGGTCAGGGACAGTTTAACACTGAAGCTTTCTTT
>TRBV9|TRBD2|-|TRBJ2-1
CASSVAVGSGGNNEQFF
TGTGCCAGCAGCGTAGCTGTCGGTTCGGGAGGGAATAATGAGCAGTTCTTC
>TRBV7-3|-|-|TRBJ2-3
CASSLWGDTQYF
TGTGCCAGCAGCTTATGGGGAGATACGCAGTATTTT
>TRBV7-9|TRBD2|once|TRBJ2-2
CASSWLLAGNTGELFF
TGTGCCAGCAGCTGGTTACTAGCGGGAAATACCGGGGAGCTGTTTTTT
>TRBV27|TRBD2|-|TRBJ2-1
CASSLSGLADYNEQFF
TGTGCCAGCAGTTTATCCGGACTAGCGGACTACAATGAGCAGTTCTTC
>TRBV7-2|TRBD2|-|TRBJ2-3
CASSLVAGGRTDTQYF
TGTGCCAGCAGCTTAGTAGCGGGAGGACGCACAGATACGCAGTATTTT
>TRBV27|-|-|TRBJ2-1
CASSLKGEVTYNEQFF
TGTGCCAGCAGTTTAAAGGGGGAAGTCACCTACAATGAGCAGTTCTTC
>TRBV6-2/TRBV6-3|TRBD2|-|TRBJ2-1
CASSWGAGGYNEQFF
TGTGCCAGCAGTTGGGGCGCGGGAGGGTACAATGAGCAGTTCTTC
>TRBV27|-|-|TRBJ2-6
CASSLRSGANVLTF
TGTGCCAGCAGTTTACGCTCTGGGGCCAACGTCCTGACTTTC
>TRBV28|-|-|TRBJ1-5
CASSFGHPWGGNQPQHF
TGTGCCAGCAGTTTCGGGCACCCATGGGGTGGCAATCAGCCCCAGCATTTT
>TRBV29-1|TRBD1|-|TRBJ2-3
CSVSKGTGGTDTQYF
TGCAGCGTCTCCAAAGGGACAGGGGGCACAGATACGCAGTATTTT
>TRBV5-1|-|once|TRBJ2-1
CASSPLAAAGEQFF
TGCGCCAGCAGCCCCCTTGCGGCGGCGGGTGAGCAGTTCTTC
>TRBV6-2/TRBV6-3|-|-|TRBJ2-3
CASSPHQRRSTDTQYF
TGTGCCAGCAGCCCTCACCAGCGGAGAAGCACAGATACGCAGTATTTT
>TRBV29-1|-|-|TRBJ1-3
CSVEAPSGTSGNTIYF
TGCAGCGTTGAAGCCCCCTCGGGGACCTCTGGAAACACCATATATTTT
>TRBV9|TRBD2|-|TRBJ2-3
CASSVEAGAWDTQYF
TGTGCCAGCAGCGTAGAAGCGGGAGCTTGGGATACGCAGTATTTT
>TRBV18|-|-|TRBJ2-7
CASSRLLGEEQYF
TGTGCCAGCTCACGCTTATTAGGTGAGGAGCAGTACTTC
>TRBV5-1|TRBD1|-|TRBJ1-1
CASSSDPTGVNTEAFF
TGCGCCAGCAGCTCAGACCCGACAGGGGTGAACACTGAAGCTTTCTTT
>TRBV2|-|-|TRBJ1-4
CASSRGGTTNEKLFF
TGTGCCAGCAGCCGGGGGGGAACAACTAATGAAAAACTGTTTTTT
>TRBV30|-|-|TRBJ2-1
CAWSVVSTNEQFF
TGTGCCTGGAGTGTAGTAAGCACCAATGAGCAGTTCTTC
>TRBV7-2|-|-|TRBJ2-3
CASSLTLETQYF
TGTGCCAGCAGCTTGACGTTAGAGACGCAGTATTTT
>TRBV5-8|-|-|TRBJ2-2
CASSFLSGSGELFF
TGTGCCAGCAGCTTCCTAAGCGGAAGCGGGGAGCTGTTTTTT
>TRBV5-1|TRBD2|-|TRBJ2-1
CASSSDGLAGGEQFF
TGCGCCAGCAGCTCGGACGGACTAGCGGGAGGGGAGCAGTTCTTC
>TRBV28|TRBD1|-|TRBJ1-4
CASSLGQTTTNEKLFF
TGTGCCAGCAGCTTGGGACAGACCACAACTAATGAAAAACTGTTTTTT
>TRBV19|-|-|TRBJ1-1
CASSNPENTEAFF
TGTGCCAGTAGTAACCCGGAGAACACTGAAGCTTTCTTT